The TCR beta chain under discussion was sequenced for a study of blood T cell repertoires in COVID-19. Across the whole study: Sources were T cells, B-cell-depleted T cells, or PBMCs; the material itself was cDNA or gDNA.

In the study's own analysis: From reference gene primer amplification, estimates of nucleated cell counts were derived. Produced via immunoSEQ multiplex PCR; TCRdb's table is partial and in-frame only. From that table come the V and J calls and clone size; the DNA was used to work out D and trimming. The table has fewer than 400,000 clones, roughly 88% seen once; the top ten hold roughly 2.8%. V shed 4 bases, J shed 5 bases, and the junction held 0 bases outside the gene matches. The germline gives CDR1 MNHEY, CDR2 SMNVEV (reference sequence). This CDR3 has 13 residues. Seattle's enrolled individuals joined amid active infection and were then monitored longitudinally.

The chain employs TRBV27 and TRBJ2-1; 9 bases match TRBD2. This TCR was sampled from a woman in her thirties with COVID-19, enrolled during active disease. Sequenced input: peripheral blood. CDR3 sequence reads: CASSWTSDNEQFF. CDR3 DNA sequence: TGTGCCAGCAGTTGGACTAGCGACAATGAGCAGTTCTTC.